This TCR beta chain is from a study of shared clonotypes between healthy human individuals. Study-level background: Each donor contributed plates that comprised three CD4 naive, three CD4 memory, two CD8 naive and one CD8 memory.

Assay: immunoSEQ multiplex PCR; the TCRdb copy retains only in-frame clones and omits some. The sample lists about 2.3 million clones; over 85% were seen once. Germline values: CDR1 SGHNT, CDR2 YYREEE (reference sequence). This CDR3 contains 18 residues. Trimming cost V 5 bases and J 0 bases, with 20 bases left between them. The rearrangement links TRBV5-4 to TRBJ2-2; D tentatively reads TRBD1 or TRBD2 (5 bases each). The sample comprised naive CD4+ T cells from PBMCs. Documented subset: CD45RA+ positively selected. This receptor was obtained from a man in his late teens or twenties in good health. Some clones in this sample may be carry-over from other donors' samples. The CDR3 loop is CASSPAGQGPSNTGELFF. CDR3 coding DNA: TGTGCCAGCAGTCCCGCCGGGCAGGGACCGTCGAACACCGGGGAGCTGTTTTTT.